The rows below give T cell receptor beta chains drawn from one sample of a study of cytomegalovirus exposure and HLA in healthy donors. Some clones are missing from TCRdb's copy, which holds only in-frame ones; the method was immunoSEQ multiplex PCR. The profile shows about 270,000 clones, roughly two thirds of them singletons. The sample taken for sequencing was PBMCs. The receptors were gathered from a female donor in good health and CMV-seronegative. CDR3s include the opening cysteine and the closing phenylalanine or tryptophan. A D gene is named only where the DNA matches it firmly. Clone size is given for some rows only: seen once, a few or many times, or a class if the clone is expanded.

D	V	J	size	DNA	CDR3
TRBD2	TRBV5-1	TRBJ2-7	few	TGCGCCAGCAGCTTGGTAGGGCCTAGCGGGAATCGTCCCTACGAGCAGTACTTC	CASSLVGPSGNRPYEQYF
NA	TRBV12-5	TRBJ1-5	few	TGTGCTAGCCTTCGGGACGGACTAATTCAGCCCCAGCATTTT	CASLRDGLIQPQHF
TRBD1	TRBV18	TRBJ1-1	NA	TGTGCCAGCTCACTCTCCGGGACAGGGGGCACTGAAGCTTTCTTT	CASSLSGTGGTEAFF
NA	TRBV5-4	TRBJ2-6	NA	TGTGCCAGCAGCTTGAGTCCCACTACGGCGTCTGGGGCCAACGTCCTGACTTTC	CASSLSPTTASGANVLTF
TRBD2	TRBV25-1	TRBJ2-6	NA	TGTGCCAGCAGTGTCGGGGGAGGGTCTGGGGCCAACGTCCTGACTTTC	CASSVGGGSGANVLTF
TRBD1	TRBV6-5	TRBJ1-2	few	TGTGCCATCCGAGGGGGCCCTAACTATGGCTACACCTTC	CAIRGGPNYGYTF
TRBD1	TRBV7-2	TRBJ2-3	NA	TGTGCCAGCAGCCCGGACAGGGGAGATACGCAGTATTTT	CASSPDRGDTQYF
NA	TRBV16	TRBJ1-2	few	TGTGCCAGCAGCCATACTCGGGACTCTGTTCAGTTCGGCTACACCTTC	CASSHTRDSVQFGYTF
TRBD2	TRBV28	TRBJ2-3	NA	TGTGCCAGCATTCTTGGGGGCGGGAGGATGAATTTT	CASILGGGRMNF
TRBD2	TRBV12-5	TRBJ2-1	NA	TGTGCTAGTGGTCAGAGGAACCGGGGACTAGCGGGAGCATGGTCCTACAATGAGCAGTTCTTC	CASGQRNRGLAGAWSYNEQFF
NA	TRBV11-2	TRBJ1-1	NA	TGTGCCAGCAGCCTAAGTGGCACTGAAGCTTTCTTT	CASSLSGTEAFF
TRBD1	TRBV18	TRBJ2-7	few	TGTGCCAGCTCACCACCCTGGACAGGAAGCTACGAGCAGTACTTC	CASSPPWTGSYEQYF
TRBD1	TRBV5-6	TRBJ2-5	NA	TGTGCCAGCAGCCTGCGGTGGGTTGGGACAGGGAAAAAGGAGCAGTACTTC	CASSLRWVGTGKKEQYF
TRBD1	TRBV18	TRBJ2-7	NA	TGTGCCAGCTCACCCCCCGGGACAGCATACGAGCAGTACTTC	CASSPPGTAYEQYF
TRBD2	TRBV28	TRBJ2-3	NA	TGTGCCAGCAGTTTAGCCGGGACTAGCGGGAGGAGGGTCACAGATACGCAGTATTTT	CASSLAGTSGRRVTDTQYF
NA	TRBV7-9	TRBJ1-1	NA	TGTGCCAGCAGCTTAGCGCGGCCTGCTGGATCCACTGAAGCTTTCTTT	CASSLARPAGSTEAFF
TRBD2	TRBV11-2	TRBJ2-3	NA	TGTGCCAGCAGCTTAGTTCCAGCGGGATCCACAGATACGCAGTATTTT	CASSLVPAGSTDTQYF
TRBD2	TRBV7-9	TRBJ2-5	NA	TGTGCCAGCAGCCCCCGACTAGCATCACAAGAGACCCAGTACTTC	CASSPRLASQETQYF
TRBD2	TRBV4-2	TRBJ2-1	few	TGTGCCAGCAGCCAAGATCGGCTGACTAGCGGGCCGATCGCGCAGTTCTTC	CASSQDRLTSGPIAQFF
TRBD1	TRBV5-1	TRBJ2-3	NA	TGCGCCAGCAGCTGGGACAGGGAGGTAGATACGCAGTATTTT	CASSWDREVDTQYF
TRBD1	TRBV7-9	TRBJ2-1	NA	TGTTCCAGCAGTTATGGGACAGGGGTCAATGAGCAGTTCTTC	CSSSYGTGVNEQFF
NA	TRBV7-9	TRBJ2-7	NA	TGTGCCAGCAGCTTAAGCCCCGCCTCAGGATACGAGCAGTACTTC	CASSLSPASGYEQYF
TRBD2	TRBV5-4	TRBJ2-1	NA	TGTGCCAGCAGCCCTCGACTAGCGGGGTACAATGAGCAGTTCTTC	CASSPRLAGYNEQFF
NA	TRBV11-3	TRBJ1-3	NA	TGTGCCAGCAGCCTAAATCAGGGGTCTGGAAACACCATATATTTT	CASSLNQGSGNTIYF
NA	TRBV6-1	TRBJ1-4	NA	TGTGCCAGCATCCGGGGGGGCAGCGAAAAACTGTTTTTT	CASIRGGSEKLFF
TRBD2	TRBV9	TRBJ2-7	NA	TGTGCCAGCAGCCCCTCCCCCTTCCTAGCGGGAGTCTCCTACGAGCAGTACTTC	CASSPSPFLAGVSYEQYF
TRBD1	TRBV5-1	TRBJ2-7	NA	TGCGCCAGCAGCTTGAATGGACAGGGTTACGAGCAGTACTTC	CASSLNGQGYEQYF
NA	TRBV6-5	TRBJ2-1	few	TGTGCCAGCAGTTACTCGTTCGGTAACTACAATGAGCAGTTCTTC	CASSYSFGNYNEQFF
NA	TRBV4-2	TRBJ1-5	NA	TGTGCCAGCAGCCAAGGCGCCGCAAGTGATCAGCCCCAGCATTTT	CASSQGAASDQPQHF
TRBD2	TRBV9	TRBJ2-2	NA	TGTGCCAGCAGCGTACTCTCAGGACTAGCGGGAGTCAGGGGGGAGCTGTTTTTT	CASSVLSGLAGVRGELFF
TRBD2	TRBV9	TRBJ2-7	NA	TGTGCCAGCAGCGTAGGACTAGCGGGAGTGGTTTACGAGCAGTACTTC	CASSVGLAGVVYEQYF
NA	TRBV6-5	TRBJ2-5	once	TGTGCCAGCAGTTCTGGCGGGAAAGGCGGAGAGACCCAGTACTTC	CASSSGGKGGETQYF
NA	TRBV30	TRBJ2-2	NA	TGTGCCTGGGAAAAACTAGGAGGTACCGGGGAGCTGTTTTTT	CAWEKLGGTGELFF
TRBD1	TRBV28	TRBJ1-1	NA	TGTGCCAGCAGTTTGAGACAGGGGAACACTGAAGCTTTCTTT	CASSLRQGNTEAFF
TRBD1	TRBV12-5	TRBJ1-2	NA	TGTGCTAGTGGTTTGCACAGGGGAGAAAGTGGCTACACCTTC	CASGLHRGESGYTF
NA	TRBV25-1	TRBJ1-5	NA	TGTGCCAGCAGTGGCCCCACAGACCTTGCTCCCCAGCATTTT	CASSGPTDLAPQHF
NA	TRBV7-9	TRBJ1-2	NA	TGTGCCAGCAGCTTAGCGGGGGCCTGGGGCTACACCTTC	CASSLAGAWGYTF
TRBD1	TRBV5-1	TRBJ2-1	NA	TGCGCCAGCAGCTCCGGACAGGCGGACAATGAGCAGTTCTTC	CASSSGQADNEQFF
NA	TRBV5-8	TRBJ2-5	NA	TGTGCCAGCAGCTTAGGCCAGCGGCAAGAGACCCAGTACTTC	CASSLGQRQETQYF
NA	TRBV7-6	TRBJ2-3	NA	TGTGCCAGCAGCTTAGCCCAGGGGGGAACGATAGATACGCAGTATTTT	CASSLAQGGTIDTQYF
NA	TRBV14	TRBJ1-1	NA	TGTGCCAGCAGCCGGACAAGAGGCACTGAAGCTTTCTTT	CASSRTRGTEAFF
TRBD2	TRBV27	TRBJ2-7	NA	TGTGCCAGCAGTCGGACTAGCGGCCCCTACGAGCAGTACTTC	CASSRTSGPYEQYF
NA	TRBV6-1	TRBJ1-1	NA	TGTGCCAGCAGTGTGACTGCACACACTGAAGCTTTCTTT	CASSVTAHTEAFF
TRBD2	TRBV11-3	TRBJ2-5	NA	TGTGCCAGCAGCTTAGAAGGAGCGGGAGGGCTGGAGACCCAGTACTTC	CASSLEGAGGLETQYF
NA	TRBV28	TRBJ2-7	NA	TGTGCCAGCAGTTTGACAGCAACCTACGAGCAGTACTTC	CASSLTATYEQYF
TRBD2	TRBV9	TRBJ2-3	NA	TGTGCCAGCAGCCTAGCGGGAGTCACAGATACGCAGTATTTT	CASSLAGVTDTQYF
NA	TRBV6-5	TRBJ1-1	NA	TGTGCCAGCAGTCTAGGACAGCCCGACACTGAAGCTTTCTTT	CASSLGQPDTEAFF
TRBD2	TRBV18	TRBJ2-5	NA	TGTGCCAGCTCAGAGATAGCGGGGACCCAGTACTTC	CASSEIAGTQYF
TRBD1	TRBV7-6	TRBJ2-1	NA	TGTGCCAGCTTAAAGGGACAGGATTACAATGAGCAGTTCTTC	CASLKGQDYNEQFF
TRBD1	TRBV28	TRBJ1-1	few	TGTGCCAGCAGTGGCTCCGGGACAGGGGGCAAAGCTTTCTTT	CASSGSGTGGKAFF